Listed here are 27 T cell receptor beta chains from one sample, sequenced in a study of shared clonotypes between healthy human individuals. Naive CD8 cells, CD45RO-negative and positively selected for CCR7, excluded terminally differentiated effector memory CD45RA+ cells. Here immunoSEQ multiplex PCR was the method, and the copy in TCRdb shows in-frame clones only, minus some. This table has under 850,000 clones, almost 95% appearing once. Sequencing input: naive CD8+ T cells sorted from blood. Receptors were obtained from a man aged 30-40 years in good health.

The J gene is TRBJ1-2, the V gene TRBV7-9; perhaps TRBD1 as D (6 bases). V gave up 4 bases and J gave up 8 bases, with 17 bases separating them. Germline loops: CDR1 SEHNR, CDR2 FQNEAQ (reference sequence). The CDR3 is made up of 14 amino acids. The CDR3 coding sequence is TGTGCCAGCAGCTCAGGGGAGGCAGCCATGGGCTACACCTTC. This encodes CASSSGEAAMGYTF.

This clone appeared a single time. The gene calls are TRBV19 and TRBJ2-2; D call uncertain. Trimming pared 8 bases from V and 5 bases from J, leaving 6 bases between. Germline values: CDR1 LNHDA, CDR2 SQIVND (reference sequence). This CDR3 is 11 amino acids long. DNA for the CDR3: TGTGCCAGTGAAAGTACCGGGGAGCTGTTTTTT. Its translation: CASESTGELFF.

This rearrangement joins TRBV28 to TRBJ2-5; 7 nucleotides agree with TRBD1. The CDR3 covers 15 residues. V shed 0 bases, J shed 5 bases, and the junction held 6 bases outside the gene matches. CDR1 and CDR2 (germline): MDHEN, SYDVKM. The CDR3 sequence: CASSLWDRIPETQYF. The CDR3, as DNA: TGTGCCAGCAGTTTATGGGACAGGATACCGGAGACCCAGTACTTC.

The V gene is TRBV6-5, the J gene TRBJ2-1; TRBD1 agrees at 10 bases. The length of the CDR3 is 16 residues. The J segment lost 7 bases and the V segment lost 0 bases, leaving 6 bases of the junction unmatched. CDR1 and CDR2 from the germline V gene are MNHEY and SVGAGI. CDR3 sequence (DNA): TGTGCCAGCAGTTACTCGGACAGGGGGTTATGGAATGAGCAGTTCTTC. Its protein product is CASSYSDRGLWNEQFF.

This clone was recorded once. The chain employs TRBV7-9 and TRBJ2-1, with 7 bases fitting TRBD2. CDR1 is SEHNR and CDR2 is FQNEAQ in the germline V gene (reference sequence). This CDR3 has 16 residues. Trimming at V came to 1 base and at J to 6 bases, leaving 9 bases not matched to a gene. The CDR3 loop is CASSLGPGLTPNEQFF. CDR3 nucleotides: TGTGCCAGCAGCTTAGGACCGGGACTAACCCCCAATGAGCAGTTCTTC.

This chain links TRBV7-9 with TRBJ1-5, with TRBD1 as a possible D gene (5 bases). Looked up from germline, CDR1 is SEHNR and CDR2 is FQNEAQ (reference sequence). The germline V and J ends were trimmed by 5 bases and 9 bases, with 14 bases remaining between them. This CDR3 is 13 amino acids long. The CDR3 sequence: CASSPGGPRPQHF. In nucleotides, the CDR3 is TGTGCCAGCAGCCCTGGGGGACCAAGGCCCCAGCATTTT.

Here the CDR3 DNA reads TGTGCCAGCAGTTTATCGAGGCAGGTCAATCAGCCCCAGCATTTT. Its protein is CASSLSRQVNQPQHF. The rearrangement joins TRBV27 to TRBJ1-5; D uncertain. Germline V gene sequence: CDR1 MNHEY, CDR2 SMNVEV (reference sequence). The CDR3 length is 15 residues. V was pared by 0 bases and J by 3 bases, with 9 bases between.

The chain couples TRBV5-6 to TRBJ2-1; 12 bases agree with TRBD1. V shed 5 bases and J 0 bases; nucleotides not matched to a gene: 6. This CDR3 spans 17 amino acids. From germline, CDR1 is SGHDT and CDR2 YYEEEE. DNA for the CDR3: TGTGCCAGCAGGCCCGGGACAGGGGGCCGCTCCTACAATGAGCAGTTCTTC. It is translated as CASRPGTGGRSYNEQFF. Drawing the rest from reference TRBV5-6 and TRBJ2-1, the complete variable domain is DAGVTQSPTHLIKTRGQQVTLRCSPKSGHDTVSWYQQALGQGPQFIFQYYEEEERQRGNFPDRFSGHQFPNYSSELNVNALLLGDSALYLCASRPGTGGRSYNEQFFGPGTRLTVL.

The V call is TRBV14, the J call TRBJ2-7; 9 bases are a match to TRBD2. The CDR3 sequence is 14 residues long. CDR1 and CDR2 (germline): SGHDN, FVKESK. J gave up 2 bases and V 4 bases, and 3 bases lay outside the gene matches. CDR3 protein: CASSRLAETYEQYF. CDR3 nucleotide sequence: TGTGCCAGCAGCCGACTAGCGGAAACCTACGAGCAGTACTTC. Together with reference TRBV14 and TRBJ2-7, the CDR3 gives the full variable domain: EAGVTQFPSHSVIEKGQTVTLRCDPISGHDNLYWYRRVMGKEIKFLLHFVKESKQDESGMPNNRFLAERTGGTYSTLKVQPAELEDSGVYFCASSRLAETYEQYFGPGTRLTVT.

This clone has just one count. This sequence joins TRBV29-1 and TRBJ2-7; 8 nucleotides line up with TRBD1. The CDR3 runs 14 residues. Germline V gives CDR1 SQVTM, CDR2 ANQGSEA. V dropped 2 bases and J dropped 7; count of bases not matched to a gene: 10. The CDR3 DNA follows: TGCAGCGTTGAATCCGGACAGGGAATAAGGGAGCAGTACTTC. It yields the protein CSVESGQGIREQYF.

V is TRBV6-5 and J is TRBJ2-1, with D possibly matching TRBD2 (6 bases). CDR1 MNHEY and CDR2 SVGAGI come from the germline V gene. V lost 5 bases to trimming and J lost 4 bases, with 12 bases between them. The CDR3 length is 14 residues. CDR3 sequence: CASSTPEGYNEQFF. CDR3 bases: TGTGCCAGCAGTACACCGGAGGGGTACAATGAGCAGTTCTTC.

J is TRBJ2-1 and V is TRBV5-8, with 12 bases lining up with TRBD2. The V gene end was trimmed by 3 bases and the J gene end by 15 bases; junction bases not matched to a gene: 4. The CDR3 consists of 12 residues. In germline, CDR1 is SGHTS, CDR2 YDEGEE. CDR3 bases: TGTGCCAGCAGCTCGACGGGACTAGCGGGGTTCTTC. Translated: CASSSTGLAGFF.

Note on this clone: This same CDR3 is encoded by further DNA sequences in the sample. The chain carries TRBV5-1 and TRBJ2-1; D remains unclear. This CDR3 has 12 amino acids. Trimming pared 1 base from V and 7 bases from J, leaving 6 bases between. Germline V gene lookup returns CDR1 SGHRS and CDR2 YFSETQ. CDR3 in amino acids: CASSLLGNEQFF. In nucleotides, the CDR3 is TGCGCCAGCAGCTTGCTTGGTAATGAGCAGTTCTTC.

The chain recombines TRBV4-3 with TRBJ2-7; 7 bases are shared with TRBD1. The CDR3 consists of 16 residues. Trimming took 0 bases from V and 2 from J; bases not matched to a gene: 7. Germline assignment: CDR1 LGHNA and CDR2 YSLEER. CDR3 region: CASSQDRQGLAYEQYF. DNA of the CDR3: TGCGCCAGCAGCCAAGATCGACAGGGTTTAGCCTACGAGCAGTACTTC.

The chain recombines TRBV7-6 with TRBJ2-7; 14 nucleotides align to TRBD2. This CDR3 is 18 amino acids long. Germline CDR1 SGHVS, CDR2 FNYEAQ. With 4 bases clipped from V and 6 bases from J, the junction kept 14 bases outside the gene matches. CDR3 loop: CASSSRGLAGATVREQYF. The CDR3 region has the DNA TGTGCCAGCAGCTCCCGGGGACTAGCGGGAGCTACAGTGCGCGAGCAGTACTTC.

CDR3 amino acids: CASSEMGGTYGYTF. The CDR3, as DNA: TGTGCCAGCAGTGAAATGGGGGGAACCTATGGCTACACCTTC. This rearrangement joins TRBV6-1 to TRBJ1-2; D perhaps matches TRBD1 (5 bases). V was pared by 2 bases and J by 4 bases, with 11 bases between. This CDR3 is built from 14 residues. CDR1 is MNHNS, CDR2 SASEGT, per germline.

The V and J genes are TRBV5-4 and TRBJ2-5; TRBD1 is a possible D gene (5 bases). CDR1 is SGHNT, CDR2 YYREEE, per germline (reference sequence). This CDR3 has 14 residues. V shed 4 bases and J shed 2 bases, with 12 bases lying between them. The CDR3 DNA is TGTGCCAGCAGCCCCTCCAGGGAACAAGAGACCCAGTACTTC. Translated, it gives CASSPSREQETQYF.

The gene calls are TRBV5-5 and TRBJ2-7, with D unclear. Germline V gene data show CDR1 as SGHKS and CDR2 as YYEKEE (reference sequence). The CDR3 is 17 amino acids. V was clipped by 0 bases and J by 0 bases, with 16 bases between them. Written as DNA, the CDR3 is TGTGCCAGCAGCTTGGCGGTAGGTCGCGTCAGCTCCTACGAGCAGTACTTC. The encoded protein is CASSLAVGRVSSYEQYF.

The chain recombines TRBV15 with TRBJ1-5; 7 positions match TRBD1. V lost 3 bases, J lost 5 bases, and 4 bases stayed unmatched. The CDR3 extends over 14 amino acids. Germline values: CDR1 LNHNV, CDR2 YYDKDF (reference sequence). The CDR3 region is CATSRDDRDQPQHF. The CDR3, as DNA: TGTGCCACCAGCAGGGATGACAGGGATCAGCCCCAGCATTTT.

This clone was seen only once. Other DNA sequences in this sample translate to the same CDR3. The chain carries TRBV19 and TRBJ2-7; possible D gene TRBD1, 5 bases. The CDR3 sequence is 13 residues long. Looked up from germline, CDR1 is LNHDA and CDR2 is SQIVND (reference sequence). The V and J ends lost 6 bases and 1 base respectively, with 10 bases between them. Here the CDR3 reads CASSPRGSYEQYF. The DNA of the CDR3 is TGTGCCAGTAGCCCAAGGGGATCCTACGAGCAGTACTTC.

The rearrangement joins TRBV7-3 to TRBJ2-5; D remains unclear. CDR1 is SGHTA, CDR2 FQGTGA, per germline. CDR3 length: 13 residues. V was clipped by 3 bases and J by 5 bases, with 10 bases between them. In DNA, the CDR3 is TGTGCCAGCAGCTTCCAATTGGGGGAGACCCAGTACTTC. Amino acid sequence: CASSFQLGETQYF.

The chain has TRBV4-3 and TRBJ1-5; 8 positions match TRBD1. CDR1 and CDR2 from the germline V gene are LGHNA and YSLEER. There are 15 residues in the CDR3. Losses at the gene ends were 3 bases for V and 5 bases for J; bases not matched to a gene: 6. CDR3 region: CASSQDRANYQPQHF. The CDR3 DNA sequence: TGCGCCAGCAGCCAGGACAGGGCGAATTATCAGCCCCAGCATTTT.

This clone has just one count. In the same sample, other DNA sequences code for this CDR3. The rearrangement links TRBV7-9 to TRBJ1-5; D ambiguous. Germline V gives CDR1 SEHNR, CDR2 FQNEAQ (reference sequence). The CDR3 spans 14 residues. The V and J ends lost 2 bases and 0 bases respectively, with 5 bases between them. This chain's CDR3 is CASSLTDSNQPQHF. CDR3 DNA: TGTGCCAGCAGCTTAACGGATAGCAATCAGCCCCAGCATTTT.

The chain employs TRBV29-1 and TRBJ1-1; unclear D gene. Looked up from germline, CDR1 is SQVTM and CDR2 is ANQGSEA. The CDR3 sequence is 11 residues long. The ends were cut back, 7 bases at V and 0 bases at J, with 6 bases in the middle. The CDR3 reads CSATVNTEAFF. The CDR3 DNA reads TGCAGCGCGACGGTGAACACTGAAGCTTTCTTT.

This clone has only one observation. The V and J genes are TRBV7-9 and TRBJ2-1, with D perhaps TRBD1 (5 bases). The germline gives CDR1 SEHNR, CDR2 FQNEAQ (reference sequence). The V end was cut by 5 bases, the J end by 9 bases, with 8 bases between. The CDR3 covers 11 residues. The CDR3 sequence: CASSLQGEQFF. The CDR3 region has the DNA TGTGCCAGCAGCCTCCAGGGTGAGCAGTTCTTC.

V gene TRBV15 combines with J gene TRBJ2-7; 7 bases match TRBD1. The V gene end was trimmed by 4 bases and the J gene end by 0 bases; junction bases not matched to a gene: 6. There are 15 residues in the CDR3. Germline V gives CDR1 LNHNV, CDR2 YYDKDF (reference sequence). The CDR3, as DNA: TGTGCCACCAGCACTGGACAGGCCCTCTCCTACGAGCAGTACTTC. It encodes CATSTGQALSYEQYF.

Turning to this clone: At the DNA level, this CDR3 is encoded by other sequences in the same sample as well. The rearrangement links TRBV27 to TRBJ2-3; D is ambiguous. CDR1 is MNHEY, CDR2 SMNVEV, per germline (reference sequence). The CDR3 is made up of 13 amino acids. Trimming left V 2 bases short and J 2 bases short, with 5 bases between. The CDR3 is CASSLKSTDTQYF. The CDR3 DNA reads as TGTGCCAGCAGTTTAAAATCCACAGATACGCAGTATTTT.